This T cell receptor beta chain was captured in a study of blood T cell repertoires in COVID-19. Across the whole study: The United States, Italy and Spain supplied acute and convalescent COVID-19 samples.

Authors' processing steps: Reference gene primers were amplified, and this amplification served to estimate nucleated cell counts. Profiling relied on immunoSEQ multiplex PCR, and the TCRdb table lists in-frame clones only, not all of them. That table furnishes V, J and clone size, whereas the DNA furnished D and trimming. This table holds 650,000 to 800,000 clones, just under 90% found once. The sequenced sample consisted of peripheral blood. The sequence derives from a woman under 30 with acute or convalescent COVID-19.

CDR3 amino acids: CASSFLRGGGQETQYF. CDR3 bases: TGTGCCAGCAGTTTCTTGCGGGGGGGCGGCCAAGAGACCCAGTACTTC. This chain joins TRBV6-2 or TRBV6-3 and TRBJ2-5; TRBD2 matches at 9 bases. With V trimmed by 4 bases and J by 1 base, 7 bases remained unmatched. CDR1 is MNHEY, CDR2 SVGEGT, per germline. The CDR3 runs to 16 residues.